Listed below are T cell receptor beta chains from one sample, sequenced in a study of blood T cell repertoires in COVID-19. TCRdb keeps only in-frame clones here, not all; method: immunoSEQ multiplex PCR. The table records about 150,000 clones, roughly 88% of them present only once. Sequencing used PBMCs or T cells enriched from blood (not recorded which). These receptors were collected from a man between 70 and 80 years old who had been exposed to COVID-19. Both conserved end residues are part of each CDR3. D genes are given only for firm matches. Where a row states a size, it is once, few, many or the class of an expanded clone; other rows omit it.

size	D	J	V	CDR3	DNA
.	.	TRBJ2-7	TRBV7-2	CASSLDRTVQYF	TGTGCCAGCAGCTTAGATAGGACTGTGCAGTACTTC
.	.	TRBJ2-2	TRBV7-2	CASSLRQASNTGELFF	TGTGCCAGCAGCTTACGACAGGCCTCGAACACCGGGGAGCTGTTTTTT
.	.	TRBJ2-7	TRBV30	CAWSGMGPPSYEQYF	TGTGCCTGGAGTGGTATGGGGCCTCCCTCCTACGAGCAGTACTTC
.	.	TRBJ2-7	TRBV5-5	CASSSNGASYEQYF	TGTGCCAGCAGCTCGAATGGGGCTTCCTACGAGCAGTACTTC
.	.	TRBJ1-6	TRBV30	CAWSPGRGNSPLHF	TGTGCCTGGAGTCCCGGACGGGGGAATTCACCCCTCCACTTT
.	.	TRBJ2-7	TRBV6-1	CASSEVVRGTHEQYF	TGTGCCAGCAGTGAAGTAGTCCGGGGGACCCACGAGCAGTACTTC
.	.	TRBJ2-7	TRBV11-2	CASSLVGHEQYF	TGTGCCAGCAGCTTAGTCGGTCACGAGCAGTACTTC
.	.	TRBJ1-3	TRBV6-5	CASSYSRDSGNTIYF	TGTGCCAGCAGTTACTCGCGGGACTCTGGAAACACCATATATTTT
few	.	TRBJ1-1	TRBV5-1	CASRGRLQNTEAFF	TGCGCCAGCAGGGGGCGGCTCCAGAACACTGAAGCTTTCTTT
.	.	TRBJ2-7	TRBV18	CASSPGLATAEQYF	TGTGCCAGCTCACCAGGACTTGCTACCGCGGAGCAGTACTTC
once	.	TRBJ2-1	TRBV7-2	CASRKGGVHSVNEQFF	TGTGCCAGCAGAAAGGGGGGGGTCCATAGTGTGAATGAGCAGTTCTTC
.	TRBD2	TRBJ2-3	TRBV7-2	CASSPSGAYDTQYF	TGTGCCAGCAGCCCAAGCGGGGCCTACGATACGCAGTATTTT
.	.	TRBJ1-2	TRBV21-1	CASSKRQDDGYTF	TGTGCCAGCAGCAAAAGACAGGATGATGGCTACACCTTC
.	TRBD2	TRBJ2-4	TRBV29-1	CSVQSGGMGNIQYF	TGCAGCGTTCAGAGCGGGGGGATGGGAAACATTCAGTACTTC
.	TRBD2	TRBJ2-3	TRBV7-9	CASSLVSVSGGTTDTQYF	TGTGCCAGCAGCTTAGTCTCGGTTAGCGGGGGGACCACAGATACGCAGTATTTT
.	.	TRBJ1-2	TRBV28	CASSWGQQNYGYTF	TGTGCCAGCAGTTGGGGACAACAGAACTATGGCTACACCTTC
.	TRBD1	TRBJ2-2	TRBV27	CASSLTGTGGIGELFF	TGTGCCAGCAGTCTAACCGGGACAGGGGGAATCGGGGAGCTGTTTTTT
.	.	TRBJ2-3	TRBV19	CASSMREPQDTQYF	TGTGCCAGTAGTATGAGGGAGCCGCAGGATACGCAGTATTTT
.	.	TRBJ1-6	TRBV6-2/TRBV6-3	CASSYSQALPLHF	TGTGCCAGCAGTTACTCGCAAGCTTTGCCCCTCCACTTT
once	TRBD2	TRBJ2-4	TRBV5-1	CASTPGGGENVQYF	TGCGCCAGCACCCCTGGGGGAGGGGAAAACGTTCAGTACTTC
.	.	TRBJ1-5	TRBV19	CASSIATEHPQHF	TGTGCCAGTAGTATAGCGACAGAGCACCCCCAGCATTTT
.	.	TRBJ2-1	TRBV5-1	CASSFSTFNEQFF	TGCGCCAGCAGCTTCTCGACTTTCAATGAGCAGTTCTTC
.	TRBD1	TRBJ1-5	TRBV2	CASSDQGVDLRQPQHF	TGTGCCAGCAGTGATCAGGGGGTGGATTTGAGACAGCCCCAGCATTTT
.	.	TRBJ1-3	TRBV3-1/TRBV3-2	CASRQTEGGNTIYF	TGTGCCAGCAGGCAGACTGAGGGTGGAAACACCATATATTTT